Following are 16 T cell receptor beta chains from one sample sequenced in a study of blood T cells in healthy people across ages. A sample-barcoded 5' primer and a J-beta primer mix were used in a second PCR of roughly 6 to 11 cycles. A single record per CDR3 protein comes from TCRdb applying MiXCR to the 5' RACE reads. The repertoire holds about 640,000 distinct CDR3 sequences, with around 41% as singletons. Source material: blood. These receptors originate from an elderly man in good health.

Notes on this clonotype: It may be a read error: a sequence one base away is much more abundant. In DNA form, the CDR3 reads TGTGCCTGCAGCCAAACCCGGACTAGCGGGGGAGCCGCGGAGCAGTTCTTC. Translated, it gives CACSQTRTSGGAAEQFF. The chain employs TRBV3-1 and TRBJ2-1, with 13 bases identical to TRBD2. CDR1 and CDR2 from the germline V gene are LGHDT and YNNKEL (reference sequence). The CDR3 is 17 amino acids.

V and J are TRBV7-2 and TRBJ1-2, with D uncertain. Germline CDR1 reads SGHTA; CDR2 reads FQGNSA. Trimming took off 5 bases at V and 4 bases at J, with 17 bases between the two ends. The CDR3 extends over 15 amino acids. This CDR3 reads CASSISGQALYGYTF. CDR3 coding DNA: TGTGCCAGCAGCATCAGTGGGCAGGCCCTCTATGGCTACACCTTC.

The chain couples TRBV30 to TRBJ2-7; a possible D gene is TRBD2 (5 bases). The V end was cut by 3 bases, the J end by 4 bases, with 16 bases between. There are 14 residues in the CDR3. CDR1 and CDR2 (germline): GTSNPN, SVGIG (reference sequence). CDR3 in DNA: TGTGCCTGGAGCCCCTTAGCGTTCAGATACGAGCAGTACTTC. Amino acid sequence: CAWSPLAFRYEQYF.

The chain joins TRBV15 to TRBJ1-1, with a tentative D call TRBD1 (5 bases). The CDR3 covers 15 residues. V was cut by 2 bases and J by 0 bases, with 10 bases left in between. Germline V lookup: CDR1 LNHNV, CDR2 YYDKDF (reference sequence). The DNA of the CDR3 is TGTGCCACCAGCAGACCACAGGTGATGAACACTGAAGCTTTCTTT. This sequence encodes CATSRPQVMNTEAFF. The variable domain in full, completed from reference TRBV15 and TRBJ1-1, reads DAMVIQNPRYQVTQFGKPVTLSCSQTLNHNVMYWYQQKSSQAPKLLFHYYDKDFNNEADTPDNFQSRRPNTSFCFLDIRSPGLGDTAMYLCATSRPQVMNTEAFFGQGTRLTVV.

This clonotype was observed at least ten times. The rearrangement links TRBV9 to TRBJ2-1, with D tentatively TRBD1 or TRBD2 (7 bases each). CDR1 and CDR2 from the germline V gene are SGDLS and YYNGEE. The CDR3 consists of 16 residues. V gave up 4 bases and J gave up 0 bases, with 14 bases separating them. CDR3 bases: TGTGCCAGCAGCCCCAGGGGGGGGACCTCCTACAATGAGCAGTTCTTC. Its translation: CASSPRGGTSYNEQFF.

The chain employs TRBV20-1 and TRBJ2-3, with D perhaps assigned TRBD1 or TRBD2 (6 bases each). V shed 5 bases and J shed 2 bases, with 17 bases lying between them. Germline V gives CDR1 DFQATT, CDR2 SNEGSKA (reference sequence). This CDR3 comprises 15 residues. The chain's CDR3 is CSAPDRRGATDTQYF. CDR3 coding DNA: TGCAGTGCTCCCGATCGGAGGGGGGCCACAGATACGCAGTATTTT.

V usage is TRBV25-1 and J usage is TRBJ1-3; D may be TRBD1 (5 bases). The V end was cut by 3 bases, the J end by 0 bases, with 9 bases between. Germline V gene lookup returns CDR1 MGHDK and CDR2 SYGVNS. This CDR3 has 15 residues. CDR3 residues: CASSDFGTSGNTIYF. CDR3 nucleotide sequence: TGTGCCAGCAGTGACTTCGGGACCTCTGGAAACACCATATATTTT.

The chain uses TRBV20-1 and TRBJ1-5, with D possibly matching TRBD1 (6 bases). Trimming cost V 6 bases and J 3 bases, with 15 bases left between them. Germline-derived CDR1 and CDR2 are DFQATT and SNEGSKA (reference sequence). This CDR3 spans 14 amino acids. CDR3 amino acids: CSADSQGLNQPQHF. The CDR3 DNA reads TGCAGTGCGGATAGTCAGGGGCTCAATCAGCCCCAGCATTTT.

The chain recombines TRBV28 with TRBJ2-1, with D maybe TRBD1 (5 bases). The CDR3 consists of 14 residues. Germline lookup yields CDR1 MDHEN and CDR2 SYDVKM. The V gene lost 2 bases and the J gene lost 5 bases, with 10 bases spanning the gap. CDR3 amino acids: CASSLLDRDNEQFF. The CDR3 nucleotides are TGTGCCAGCAGTTTACTTGACAGAGACAATGAGCAGTTCTTC.

This clonotype was counted between two and nine times. The rearrangement uses TRBV4-3 and TRBJ2-7; D might be TRBD1 (6 bases). Trimming removed 1 base from V and 3 bases from J, with 13 bases in between. The CDR3 is 15 residues long. Germline loops: CDR1 LGHNA, CDR2 YSLEER. The CDR3 DNA sequence: TGCGCCAGCAGCCAAGTTACAGGGCCCTTCTACGAGCAGTACTTC. It encodes CASSQVTGPFYEQYF.

The chain combines TRBV20-1 with TRBJ2-7; 7 positions agree with TRBD2. The V gene end was trimmed by 6 bases and the J gene end by 3 bases; junction bases not matched to a gene: 11. Germline V gene sequence: CDR1 DFQATT, CDR2 SNEGSKA (reference sequence). The CDR3 loop spans 14 amino acids. This CDR3 is CSAPNVGGLYEQYF. CDR3 sequence (DNA): TGCAGTGCCCCAAACGTGGGAGGGCTCTACGAGCAGTACTTC.

This clonotype was detected a few times. The V gene is TRBV11-1, the J gene TRBJ2-7, with unresolved D. The V end lost 5 bases, the J end lost 2 bases, and 13 bases lay between the germline ends. Germline lookup yields CDR1 SGHAT and CDR2 FQDESV (reference sequence). The CDR3 has 14 amino acids. In DNA form, the CDR3 reads TGTGCCAGCAGCCCCGACATGGTCCCCTACGAGCAGTACTTC. It translates to CASSPDMVPYEQYF. Variable domain in full (rest from reference TRBV11-1 and TRBJ2-7): EAEVAQSPRYKITEKSQAVAFWCDPISGHATLYWYRQILGQGPELLVQFQDESVVDDSQLPKDRFSAERLKGVDSTLKIQPAELGDSAMYLCASSPDMVPYEQYFGPGTRLTVT.

CDR3 DNA: TGTGCCAGCAGCTTCCCCACAGGGGCAGATACGCAGTATTTT. It specifies CASSFPTGADTQYF. This chain uses TRBV7-2 with TRBJ2-3; TRBD1 matches at 7 bases. V dropped 3 bases and J dropped 4; count of bases not matched to a gene: 4. There are 14 residues in the CDR3. The V gene's germline CDR1 is SGHTA and CDR2 FQGNSA. Full variable domain (outside the CDR3, taken from reference TRBV7-2 and TRBJ2-3): GAGVSQSPSNKVTEKGKDVELRCDPISGHTALYWYRQSLGQGLEFLIYFQGNSAPDKSGLPSDRFSAERTGGSVSTLTIQRTQQEDSAVYLCASSFPTGADTQYFGPGTRLTVL.

V and J are TRBV14 and TRBJ1-4; D unresolved. This CDR3 region has 13 residues. V gave up 4 bases and J gave up 5 bases, with 8 bases separating them. Germline CDR1 is SGHDN and CDR2 is FVKESK. CDR3 amino acids: CASSPLGNEKLFF. In nucleotides, the CDR3 is TGTGCCAGCAGCCCACTAGGGAATGAAAAACTGTTTTTT.

This chain joins TRBV14 and TRBJ1-4, with D uncertain. Per the germline V gene, CDR1 is SGHDN and CDR2 is FVKESK. The V and J ends lost 1 base and 3 bases respectively, with 9 bases between them. The CDR3 covers 15 residues. CDR3 protein: CASSQVISPNEKLFF. The CDR3, as DNA: TGTGCCAGCAGCCAAGTGATCAGCCCTAATGAAAAACTGTTTTTT.

This clonotype appeared once. The chain recombines TRBV29-1 with TRBJ1-2, with unresolved D. Germline CDR1 is SQVTM and CDR2 is ANQGSEA. The V end lost 4 bases, the J end lost 0 bases, and 12 bases lay between the germline ends. This CDR3 has 14 residues. CDR3 loop: CSVAPGNSNYGYTF. The CDR3 DNA sequence: TGCAGCGTTGCCCCCGGGAATTCTAACTATGGCTACACCTTC. The whole variable domain, remainder taken from reference TRBV29-1 and TRBJ1-2, is SAVISQKPSRDICQRGTSLTIQCQVDSQVTMMFWYRQQPGQSLTLIATANQGSEATYESGFVIDKFPISRPNLTFSTLTVSNMSPEDSSIYLCSVAPGNSNYGYTFGSGTRLTVV.